The sequence of this T cell receptor beta chain was determined in a study of shared clonotypes between healthy human individuals. The J segment lost 7 bases and the V segment lost 7 bases, leaving 4 bases of the junction unmatched. This CDR3 region has 14 residues. Germline values: CDR1 SNHLY, CDR2 FYNNEI. It was across several immunoSEQ plates that each subset's genomic DNA was evenly split. Some clones are missing from TCRdb's copy, which holds only in-frame ones; the method was immunoSEQ multiplex PCR. The sample has roughly 850,000 clones; about 97% are singletons. As to this clone: Its matching antigen is unknown.

Study-wide results and limits: With four donors compared, about 5.2% of naive CD4 clonotypes were shared. Only blood underwent sampling, and tissue repertoires likely differ.

Naivety among CD8 cells was defined by CD45RO negativity and positive CCR7 selection, thereby excluding terminally differentiated effector memory CD45RA+ cells. This TCR was recovered from a young man in good health. The specimen sequenced was naive CD8+ T cells sorted from blood. The genes are TRBV2 and TRBJ2-1; TRBD2 aligns across 13 bases. The CDR3, as DNA: TGTGCCAGCACTGGACTAGCGGGAGAGAATGAGCAGTTCTTC. This encodes CASTGLAGENEQFF.